This TCR beta chain was observed in a study of CD8+ T cells in alopecia areata. The wider study: Treated patients were given oral tofacitinib, which was dosed at 5 to 10 mg twice daily.

RNA, once extracted, was reverse transcribed into cDNA for use as the sequencing template. The table came from immunoSEQ multiplex PCR; TCRdb's copy has only in-frame clones and leaves some out. Of about 76,000 clones listed, around 61% are singletons. General observations from the study: Tofacitinib produced a significant decrease in scalp clonality and in expanded CD8+ clones among the top 100.

This clone was seen only a few times. The antigen is unknown. The CDR3 runs to 15 residues. The germline V gene has CDR1 MGHRA and CDR2 YSYEKL. Deletions cut 3 bases from V and 6 bases from J, with 16 bases between. The treatment is: oral pan-JAK inhibitor, 5-10 mg twice daily. This TCR derives from a human donor with alopecia areata. This specimen was CD8+ T cells sorted from blood, taken at week 24, from a patient treated with tofacitinib. This sequence joins TRBV4-1 and TRBJ2-3; TRBD2 might be the D (5 bases). For the CDR3, the DNA is TGCGCCAGCAGCCATCCCGGCGGTAGCGACGATACGCAGTATTTT. Its translation is CASSHPGGSDDTQYF.